This TCR beta chain was profiled in a study of T cells in Graves' hyperthyroidism and ophthalmopathy. Study background: Blood was drawn when the patient was first diagnosed and still untreated. Study findings and constraints: Median prediction lead before ophthalmopathy onset was around 7 months with the model. Blood samples included most of the expanded thyroid clonotypes exceeding 0.001.

The CDR3 regions of TCR beta were amplified from RNA transcripts. HTBI primers were the set used in a first-round RT-PCR of the TCR CDR3. TCRdb itself ran the multiplex PCR reads through MiXCR, one entry per CDR3 protein. This sample has more than 500,000 distinct CDR3 sequences, with more than 15% found just once. Thyroid ultrasound and orbital computed tomography, with clinical symptoms and serum thyroxine and TRAb, informed diagnoses. This clonotype was counted a few times. The antigen remains undetermined. Sequenced: blood. The clonotype was recovered from a woman in her twenties or thirties with Graves' ophthalmopathy.

CDR3 region: CASTRAGSGNQPQHF. The CDR3 region has the DNA TGTGCCAGTACAAGGGCGGGCTCCGGCAATCAGCCCCAGCATTTT. The V gene is TRBV19, the J gene TRBJ1-5; D is unclear. Trimming removed 7 bases at V and 2 bases at J, with 15 bases between. The germline V gene has CDR1 LNHDA and CDR2 SQIVND (reference sequence). This CDR3 comprises 15 residues.